This TCR beta chain was sequenced during a study of PD-1 blockade in classical Hodgkin lymphoma. With V trimmed by 8 bases and J by 3 bases, 8 bases remained unmatched. Germline values: CDR1 MGHRA, CDR2 YSYEKL. This CDR3 has 14 residues. Profiled with immunoSEQ multiplex PCR; TCRdb holds only in-frame clones, not every one. The sample has tens of thousands of clones; about 94% are singletons. Regarding time point: newly diagnosed, previously untreated cHL patient sample. It was PBMCs in newly diagnosed, untreated classical Hodgkin lymphoma that served as comparison. On this clone: Its antigen is unidentified.

Study-wide results and caveats: Reported baseline diversity: healthy donors highest, relapsed/refractory patients lowest. The repertoire differences lack a defined cause, possibly disease activity or prior therapy.

The TCR was taken from a human donor with classical Hodgkin lymphoma. Material: peripheral blood mononuclear cells (PBMCs). The chain joins TRBV4-1 to TRBJ2-7; 9 bases fit TRBD1. For the CDR3, the DNA is TGCGCCAGCCGCCCGGGACAGGGAGGCTACGAGCAGTACTTC. Translating gives CASRPGQGGYEQYF.